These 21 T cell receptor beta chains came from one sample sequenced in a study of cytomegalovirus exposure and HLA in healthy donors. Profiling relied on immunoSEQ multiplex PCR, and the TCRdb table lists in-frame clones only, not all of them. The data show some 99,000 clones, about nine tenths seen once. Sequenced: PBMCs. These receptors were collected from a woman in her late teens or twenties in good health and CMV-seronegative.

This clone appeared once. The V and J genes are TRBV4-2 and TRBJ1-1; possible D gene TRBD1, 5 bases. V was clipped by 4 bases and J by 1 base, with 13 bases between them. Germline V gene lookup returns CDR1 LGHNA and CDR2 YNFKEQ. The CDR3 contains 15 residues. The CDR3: CASSLPDTANTEAFF. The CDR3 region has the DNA TGTGCCAGCAGCCTTCCGGACACCGCGAACACTGAAGCTTTCTTT.

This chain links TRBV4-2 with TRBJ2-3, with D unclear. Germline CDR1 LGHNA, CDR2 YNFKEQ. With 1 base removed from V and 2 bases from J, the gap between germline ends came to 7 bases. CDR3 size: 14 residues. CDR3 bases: TGTGCCAGCAGCCAAGCGGGTTCCACAGATACGCAGTATTTT. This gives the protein CASSQAGSTDTQYF.

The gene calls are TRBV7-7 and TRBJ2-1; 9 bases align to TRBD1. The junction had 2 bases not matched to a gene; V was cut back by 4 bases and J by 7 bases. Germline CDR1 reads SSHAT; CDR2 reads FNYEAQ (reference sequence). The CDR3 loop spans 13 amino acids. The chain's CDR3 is CASSSDRGNEQFF. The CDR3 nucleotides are TGTGCCAGCAGCTCGGACAGGGGTAATGAGCAGTTCTTC.

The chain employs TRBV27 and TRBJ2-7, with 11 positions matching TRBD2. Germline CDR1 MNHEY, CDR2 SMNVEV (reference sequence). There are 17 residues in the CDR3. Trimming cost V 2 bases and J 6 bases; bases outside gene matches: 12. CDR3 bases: TGTGCCAGCAGTTTAAGAAGGAGCTCGGGACTAGCGGTCGAGCAGTACTTC. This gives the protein CASSLRRSSGLAVEQYF.

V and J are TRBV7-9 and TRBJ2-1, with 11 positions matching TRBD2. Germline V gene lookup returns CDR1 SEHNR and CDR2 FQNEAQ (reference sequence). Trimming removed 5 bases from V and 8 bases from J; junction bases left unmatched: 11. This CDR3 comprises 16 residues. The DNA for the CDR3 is TGTGCCAGCAGCGCGATTAGCGGGAGGGCCAAGGATGAGCAGTTCTTC. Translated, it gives CASSAISGRAKDEQFF.

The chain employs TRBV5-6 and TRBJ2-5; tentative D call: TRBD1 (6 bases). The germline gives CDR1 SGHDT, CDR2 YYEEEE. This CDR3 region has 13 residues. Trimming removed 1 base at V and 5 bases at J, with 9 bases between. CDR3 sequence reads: CASSLSGEETQYF. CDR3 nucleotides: TGTGCCAGCAGCTTGTCAGGGGAGGAGACCCAGTACTTC. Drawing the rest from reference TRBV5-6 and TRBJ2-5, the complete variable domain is DAGVTQSPTHLIKTRGQQVTLRCSPKSGHDTVSWYQQALGQGPQFIFQYYEEEERQRGNFPDRFSGHQFPNYSSELNVNALLLGDSALYLCASSLSGEETQYFGPGTRLLVL.

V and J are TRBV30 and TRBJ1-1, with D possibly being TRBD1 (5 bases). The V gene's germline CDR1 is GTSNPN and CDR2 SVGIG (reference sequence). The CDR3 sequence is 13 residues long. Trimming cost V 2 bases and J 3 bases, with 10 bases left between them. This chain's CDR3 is CAWSRQGYTEAFF. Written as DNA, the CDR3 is TGTGCCTGGAGTCGTCAGGGATACACTGAAGCTTTCTTT.

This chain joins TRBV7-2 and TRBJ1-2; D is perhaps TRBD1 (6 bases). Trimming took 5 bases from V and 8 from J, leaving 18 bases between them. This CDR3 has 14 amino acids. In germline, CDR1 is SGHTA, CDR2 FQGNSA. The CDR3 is CASSRGAQGVGYTF. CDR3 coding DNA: TGTGCCAGCAGCCGAGGGGCACAGGGAGTCGGCTACACCTTC.

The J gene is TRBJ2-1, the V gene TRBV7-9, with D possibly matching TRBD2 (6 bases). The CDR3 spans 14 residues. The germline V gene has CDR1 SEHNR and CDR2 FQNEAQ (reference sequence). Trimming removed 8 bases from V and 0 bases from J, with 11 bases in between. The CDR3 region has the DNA TGTGCCAGCCCTGGGGGGAGCTCCTACAATGAGCAGTTCTTC. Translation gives CASPGGSSYNEQFF.

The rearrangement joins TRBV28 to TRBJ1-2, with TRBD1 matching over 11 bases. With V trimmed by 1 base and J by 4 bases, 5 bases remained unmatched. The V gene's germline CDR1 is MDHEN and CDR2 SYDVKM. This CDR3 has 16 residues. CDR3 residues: CASSLLGDRGSYGYTF. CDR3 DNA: TGTGCCAGCAGTTTATTGGGGGACAGGGGGTCCTATGGCTACACCTTC.

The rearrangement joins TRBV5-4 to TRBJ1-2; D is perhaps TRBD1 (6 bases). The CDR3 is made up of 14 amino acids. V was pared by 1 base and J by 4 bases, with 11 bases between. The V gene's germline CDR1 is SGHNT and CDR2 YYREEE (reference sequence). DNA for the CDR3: TGTGCCAGCAGCTTGTGGGGGGGCAGCTATGGCTACACCTTC. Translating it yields CASSLWGGSYGYTF.

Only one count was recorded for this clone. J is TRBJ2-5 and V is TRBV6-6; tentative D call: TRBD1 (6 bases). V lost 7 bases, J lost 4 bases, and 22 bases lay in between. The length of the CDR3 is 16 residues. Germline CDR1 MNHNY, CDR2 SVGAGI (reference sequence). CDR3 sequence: CASIPSWVGARETQYF. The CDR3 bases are TGTGCCAGCATCCCCTCCTGGGTGGGGGCCAGAGAGACCCAGTACTTC.

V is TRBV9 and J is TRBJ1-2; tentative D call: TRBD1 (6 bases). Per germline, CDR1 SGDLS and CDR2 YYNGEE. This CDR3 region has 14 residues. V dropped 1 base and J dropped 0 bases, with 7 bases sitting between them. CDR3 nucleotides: TGTGCCAGCAGCGTAACAGGGACTAACTATGGCTACACCTTC. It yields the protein CASSVTGTNYGYTF.

Here the CDR3 DNA reads TGTGCCAGCAGAGGGGCGCAGCCCCAGCATTTT. As protein: CASRGAQPQHF. The rearrangement links TRBV6-1 to TRBJ1-5; possible D gene TRBD1, 5 bases. This CDR3 contains 11 residues. Germline V lookup: CDR1 MNHNS, CDR2 SASEGT. V lost 6 bases to trimming and J lost 7 bases, with 7 bases between them.

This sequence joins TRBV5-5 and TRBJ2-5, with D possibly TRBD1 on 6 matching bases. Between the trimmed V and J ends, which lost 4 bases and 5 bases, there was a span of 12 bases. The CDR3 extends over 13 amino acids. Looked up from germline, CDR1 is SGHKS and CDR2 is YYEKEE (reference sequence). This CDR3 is CASSRRQAETQYF. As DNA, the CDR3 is TGTGCCAGCAGCAGACGACAGGCTGAGACCCAGTACTTC.

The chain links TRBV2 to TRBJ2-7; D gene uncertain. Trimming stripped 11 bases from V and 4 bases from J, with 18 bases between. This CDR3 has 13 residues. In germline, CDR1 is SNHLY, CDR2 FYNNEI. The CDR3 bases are TGTGCCTCAACCCCTATGGTGCGATACGAGCAGTACTTC. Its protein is CASTPMVRYEQYF.

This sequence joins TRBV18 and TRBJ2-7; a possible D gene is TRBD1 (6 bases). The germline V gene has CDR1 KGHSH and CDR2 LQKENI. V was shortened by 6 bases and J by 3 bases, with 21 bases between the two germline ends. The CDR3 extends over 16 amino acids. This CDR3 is CASSPDSIGTFYEQYF. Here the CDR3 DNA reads TGTGCCAGCTCCCCGGACAGCATAGGGACCTTCTACGAGCAGTACTTC.

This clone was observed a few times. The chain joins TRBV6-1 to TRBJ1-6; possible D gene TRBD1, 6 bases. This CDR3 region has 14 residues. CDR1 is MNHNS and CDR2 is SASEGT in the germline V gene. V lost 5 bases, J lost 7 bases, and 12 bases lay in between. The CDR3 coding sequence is TGTGCCAGCAGTTGGGGGACAAACAATTCACCCCTCCACTTT. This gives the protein CASSWGTNNSPLHF.

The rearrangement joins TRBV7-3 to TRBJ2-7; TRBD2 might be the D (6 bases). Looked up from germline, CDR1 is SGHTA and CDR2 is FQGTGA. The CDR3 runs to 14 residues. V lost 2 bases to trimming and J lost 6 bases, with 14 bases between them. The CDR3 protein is CASSLVVGEAEQYF. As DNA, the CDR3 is TGTGCCAGCAGCTTAGTCGTCGGGGAGGCCGAGCAGTACTTC.

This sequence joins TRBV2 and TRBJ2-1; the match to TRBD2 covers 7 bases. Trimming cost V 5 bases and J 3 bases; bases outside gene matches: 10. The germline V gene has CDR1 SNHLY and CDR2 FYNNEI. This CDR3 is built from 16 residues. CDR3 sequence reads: CASSSQAGFGYNEQFF. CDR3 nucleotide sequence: TGTGCCAGCAGTTCCCAAGCGGGATTTGGCTACAATGAGCAGTTCTTC. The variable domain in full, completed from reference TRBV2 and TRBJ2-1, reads EPEVTQTPSHQVTQMGQEVILRCVPISNHLYFYWYRQILGQKVEFLVSFYNNEISEKSEIFDDQFSVERPDGSNFTLKIRSTKLEDSAMYFCASSSQAGFGYNEQFFGPGTRLTVL.

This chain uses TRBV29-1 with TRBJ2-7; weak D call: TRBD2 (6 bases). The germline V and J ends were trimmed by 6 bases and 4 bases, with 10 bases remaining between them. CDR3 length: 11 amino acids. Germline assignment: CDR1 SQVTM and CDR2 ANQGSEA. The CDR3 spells CSVKGGYEQYF. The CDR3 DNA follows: TGCAGCGTCAAGGGAGGATACGAGCAGTACTTC.